What follows are 6 T cell receptor beta chains derived from one specimen sequenced in a study of CD8 T cells in ankylosing spondylitis. TCRdb passed the 5' RACE reads through MiXCR, listing each CDR3 protein once. Of around 17,000 distinct CDR3 sequences listed, roughly 8.2% were seen once; the top ten hold around a third. The specimen sequenced was blood. These receptors all come from a male donor with ankylosing spondylitis or in good health (not recorded which).

This clonotype was picked up many times. The chain links TRBV5-6 to TRBJ2-7, with D possibly matching TRBD2 (6 bases). The CDR3 is made up of 13 amino acids. V shed 1 base and J shed 6 bases, with 11 bases lying between them. Per the germline V gene, CDR1 is SGHDT and CDR2 is YYEEEE. The CDR3 region is CASSLSGGVEQYV. DNA of the CDR3: TGTGCCAGCAGCTTGTCCGGGGGTGTCGAGCAGTACGTC.

In this sample, this clonotype turned up many times. The chain is built from TRBV5-1 and TRBJ1-4, with no clear D. Germline V gene sequence: CDR1 SGHRS, CDR2 YFSETQ. The CDR3 sequence is 16 residues long. V lost 4 bases to trimming and J lost 9 bases, with 22 bases between them. CDR3 amino acids: CASSETRAASMKKLFF. As DNA, the CDR3 is TGCGCCAGCAGCGAGACGCGAGCAGCCTCAATGAAAAAACTGTTTTTT.

At least ten counts were recorded for this clonotype. The chain recombines TRBV5-6 with TRBJ1-4; TRBD1 is a possible D gene (5 bases). Germline V CDR1 and CDR2: SGHDT, YYEEEE. The CDR3 has 18 residues. The ends were cut back, 0 bases at V and 0 bases at J, with 15 bases in the middle. DNA for the CDR3: TGTGCCAGCAGCTTGGTTACAGGATGGGATGCAACTAATGAAAAACTGTTTTTT. The encoded protein is CASSLVTGWDATNEKLFF.

This clonotype occurred many times. The V call is TRBV3-1, the J call TRBJ1-5, with D tentatively TRBD1 (5 bases). The V end was cut by 5 bases, the J end by 3 bases, with 11 bases between. Germline V gene data show CDR1 as LGHDT and CDR2 as YNNKEL (reference sequence). The CDR3 consists of 14 residues. This CDR3 is CASSLGPINQPQHF. The CDR3 region has the DNA TGTGCCAGCAGCTTGGGACCGATCAATCAGCCCCAGCATTTT. Together with reference TRBV3-1 and TRBJ1-5, the CDR3 gives the full variable domain: DTAVSQTPKYLVTQMGNDKSIKCEQNLGHDTMYWYKQDSKKFLKIMFSYNNKELIINETVPNRFSPKSPDKAHLNLHINSLELGDSAVYFCASSLGPINQPQHFGDGTRLSIL.

Written as DNA, the CDR3 is TGTGCCAGCAGTGAAACAACCCAAGAGACCCAGTACTTC. Protein: CASSETTQETQYF. This sequence joins TRBV2 and TRBJ2-5, with D hard to call. This CDR3 has 13 amino acids. The V gene lost 2 bases and the J gene lost 1 base, with 5 bases spanning the gap. Germline V CDR1 and CDR2: SNHLY, FYNNEI.

This clonotype came up many times. CDR3 protein: CASSFERLASYEQYF. The CDR3 nucleotides are TGTGCCAGCAGCTTCGAGCGGCTTGCCTCCTACGAGCAGTACTTC. The V call is TRBV7-2, the J call TRBJ2-7; maybe TRBD2 (5 bases). The CDR3 consists of 15 residues. Germline V gene lookup returns CDR1 SGHTA and CDR2 FQGNSA. V lost 3 bases and J 0 bases, leaving 12 bases between the germline ends.